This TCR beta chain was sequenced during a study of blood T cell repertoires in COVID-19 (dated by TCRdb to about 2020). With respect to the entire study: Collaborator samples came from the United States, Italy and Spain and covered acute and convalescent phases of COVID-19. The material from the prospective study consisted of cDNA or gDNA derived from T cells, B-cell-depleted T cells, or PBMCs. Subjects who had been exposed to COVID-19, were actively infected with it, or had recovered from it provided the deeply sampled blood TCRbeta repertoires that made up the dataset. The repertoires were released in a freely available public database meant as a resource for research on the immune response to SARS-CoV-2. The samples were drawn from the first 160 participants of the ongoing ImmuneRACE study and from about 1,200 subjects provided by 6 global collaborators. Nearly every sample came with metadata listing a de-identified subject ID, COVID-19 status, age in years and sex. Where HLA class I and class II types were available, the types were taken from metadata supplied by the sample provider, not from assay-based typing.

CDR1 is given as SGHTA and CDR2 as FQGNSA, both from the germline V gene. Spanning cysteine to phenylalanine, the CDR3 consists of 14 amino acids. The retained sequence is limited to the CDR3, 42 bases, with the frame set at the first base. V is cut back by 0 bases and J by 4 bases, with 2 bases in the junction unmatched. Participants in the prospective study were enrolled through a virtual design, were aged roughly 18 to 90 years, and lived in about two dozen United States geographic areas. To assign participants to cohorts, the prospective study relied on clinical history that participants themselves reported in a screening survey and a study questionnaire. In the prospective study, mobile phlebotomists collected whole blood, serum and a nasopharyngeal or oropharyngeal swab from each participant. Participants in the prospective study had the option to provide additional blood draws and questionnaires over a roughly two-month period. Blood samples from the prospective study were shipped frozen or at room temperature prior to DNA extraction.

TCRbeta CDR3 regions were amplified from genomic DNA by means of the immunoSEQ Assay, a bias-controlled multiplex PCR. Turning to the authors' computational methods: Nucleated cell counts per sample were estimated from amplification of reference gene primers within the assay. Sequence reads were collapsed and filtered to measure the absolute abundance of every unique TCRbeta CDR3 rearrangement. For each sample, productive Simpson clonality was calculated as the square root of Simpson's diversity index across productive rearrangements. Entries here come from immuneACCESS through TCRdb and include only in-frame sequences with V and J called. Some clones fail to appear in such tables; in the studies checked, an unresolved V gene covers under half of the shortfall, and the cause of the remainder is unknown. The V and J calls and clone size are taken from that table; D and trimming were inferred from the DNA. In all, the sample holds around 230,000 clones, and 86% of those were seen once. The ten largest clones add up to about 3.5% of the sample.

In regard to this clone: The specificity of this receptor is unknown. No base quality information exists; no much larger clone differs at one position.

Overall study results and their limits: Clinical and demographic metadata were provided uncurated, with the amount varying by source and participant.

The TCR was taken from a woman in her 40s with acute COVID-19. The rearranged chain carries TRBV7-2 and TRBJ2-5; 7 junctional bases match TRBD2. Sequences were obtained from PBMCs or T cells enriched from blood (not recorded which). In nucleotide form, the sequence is TGTGCCAGCAGCTTAGCGCCGGGAGGAGAGACCCAGTACTTC. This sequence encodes CASSLAPGGETQYF.